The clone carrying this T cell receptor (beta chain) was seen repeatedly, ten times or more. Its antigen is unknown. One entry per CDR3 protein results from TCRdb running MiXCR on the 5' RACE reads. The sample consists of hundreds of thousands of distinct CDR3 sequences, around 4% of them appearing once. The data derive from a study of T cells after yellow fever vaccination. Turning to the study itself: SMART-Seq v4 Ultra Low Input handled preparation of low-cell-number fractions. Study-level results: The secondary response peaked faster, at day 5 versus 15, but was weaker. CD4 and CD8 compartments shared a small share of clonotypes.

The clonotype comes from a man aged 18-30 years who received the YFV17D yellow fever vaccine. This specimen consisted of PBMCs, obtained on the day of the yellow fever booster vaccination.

The CDR3 reads CASKGGAGGELFF. DNA for the CDR3: TGTGCCAGCAAGGGAGGGGCCGGCGGGGAGCTGTTTTTT. The genes are TRBV27 and TRBJ2-2, with 7 bases aligning to TRBD2. This CDR3 comprises 13 residues. Per germline, CDR1 MNHEY and CDR2 SMNVEV (reference sequence). The junction had 6 bases not matched to a gene; V was cut back by 7 bases and J by 7 bases.